In its sample, the clone carrying this T cell receptor beta chain was seen many times. What it recognizes is unknown. This sample was taken from a study of prognosis after radiotherapy for stage I lung cancer. At the level of the study: None of the non-small cell lung cancer patients was considered medically operable.

General observations from the study: A drop in unique TCR clone counts was seen after stereotactic body radiation therapy, median around 9,500 versus 6,500.

Germline CDR1 and CDR2: DFQATT and SNEGSKA (reference sequence). This CDR3 is built from 14 residues. Unmatched junction bases numbered 8, after V lost 3 bases and J lost 7 bases. Multiplex PCR in two rounds served to amplify TCR beta CDR3 from genomic DNA. Initially, in first-round PCR, primers specific to each TRBV and TRBJ gene were used. TCRdb re-derived calls from the multiplex PCR reads in MiXCR, one entry per CDR3 protein. The repertoire includes some 17,000 distinct CDR3 sequences, 29% of them detected once, and approximately 31% sits in the top ten. The receptor comes from a donor over 45 with non-small cell lung cancer. Here the sequenced sample was PBMCs, taken before or after stereotactic body radiation therapy (not recorded which). The chain joins TRBV20-1 to TRBJ2-1; TRBD2 matches 8 bases. DNA for the CDR3: TGCAGTGCTAGGGACGGGAGGGCCCGAAATGAGCAGTTCTTC. Translated, it gives CSARDGRARNEQFF.